This section outlines one T cell receptor (beta chain) sequence together with its context. The data were taken from a study of blood T cell repertoires in COVID-19. Study information: Whether acute or convalescent, the COVID-19 samples came from the United States, Italy and Spain.

The ends were cut back, 4 bases at V and 4 bases at J, with 13 bases in the middle. Per germline, CDR1 SGDLS and CDR2 YYNGEE. This CDR3 contains 14 residues. Per the original data handling: How many nucleated cells were present was estimated from reference gene primer amplification. The data were produced by immunoSEQ multiplex PCR, yet TCRdb's version contains in-frame clones alone and is incomplete. The V and J calls and clone size come from that table; D and trimming were worked out from the DNA. Of some 320,000 clones in the sample, roughly 85% were seen once. The V call is TRBV9, the J call TRBJ2-3, with D tentatively TRBD2 (6 bases). The source material was PBMCs or T cells enriched from blood (not recorded which). This receptor was identified in a woman aged 25-40 years who had been exposed to COVID-19. CDR3 DNA sequence: TGTGCCAGCAGCCCATTGGGACTCGCAGATACGCAGTATTTT. It specifies CASSPLGLADTQYF.